This T cell receptor (beta chain) was sequenced in a study of T cell repertoires in cytomegalovirus infection. Study context: Public TCR beta signatures indicated both CMV infection and matching HLA type.

MiXCR, run by TCRdb on the reads, gives a single entry per CDR3 protein. The sample includes about 470,000 distinct CDR3 sequences, roughly 46% of them seen just once. The CDR3 length is 13 residues. Between the trimmed V and J ends, which lost 2 bases and 0 bases, there was a span of 7 bases. Per germline, CDR1 DFQATT and CDR2 SNEGSKA (reference sequence). This clonotype was observed a single time. Antigen unknown. Study observations and caveats: CMV-specific HLA-C-restricted TCR beta clonotypes dominated the ex vivo response. Carriers of CMV and the relevant HLA type were discriminated by public TCR beta frequency.

The receptor was isolated from a human donor in good health (CMV status not recorded). Some clones in this sample may be carry-over from other donors' samples. This chain joins TRBV20-1 and TRBJ1-1; D gene ambiguous. This specimen consisted of cultured PBMCs, obtained from culture after CMV antigen stimulation. The CDR3 nucleotides are TGCAGTGCTAGACTTCATCTGAACACTGAAGCTTTCTTT. Its protein is CSARLHLNTEAFF.